This T cell receptor beta chain appears in the sequencing data of a study of blood T cell repertoires in COVID-19. Produced via immunoSEQ multiplex PCR; TCRdb's table is partial and in-frame only. This table has around 150,000 clones, about four fifths appearing once. Input material: PBMCs or T cells enriched from blood (not recorded which). This receptor was identified in a woman in her fifties or sixties who had recovered from COVID-19.

This chain's CDR3 is CASSLLAGGTLYEQYF. CDR3 nucleotides: TGTGCCAGCAGCTTATTAGCGGGGGGGACCCTCTACGAGCAGTACTTC. The rearrangement joins TRBV11-2 to TRBJ2-7; 11 nucleotides match TRBD2. The V segment lost 2 bases and the J segment 3 bases; nucleotides outside the gene matches: 6. The CDR3 runs 16 residues. Germline-derived CDR1 and CDR2 are SGHAT and FQNNGV.